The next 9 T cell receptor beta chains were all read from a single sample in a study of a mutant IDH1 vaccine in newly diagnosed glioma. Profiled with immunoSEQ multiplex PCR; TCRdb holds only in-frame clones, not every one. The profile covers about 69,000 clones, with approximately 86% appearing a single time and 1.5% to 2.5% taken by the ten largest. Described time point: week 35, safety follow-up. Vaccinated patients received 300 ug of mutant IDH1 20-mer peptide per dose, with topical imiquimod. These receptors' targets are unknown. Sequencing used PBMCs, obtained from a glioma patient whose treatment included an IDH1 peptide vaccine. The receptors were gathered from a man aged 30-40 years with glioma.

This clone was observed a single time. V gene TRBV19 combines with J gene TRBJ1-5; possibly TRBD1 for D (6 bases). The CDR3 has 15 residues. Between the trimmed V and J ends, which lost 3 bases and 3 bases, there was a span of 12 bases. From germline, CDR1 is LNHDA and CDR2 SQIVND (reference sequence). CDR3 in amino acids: CASSILTGYNQPQHF. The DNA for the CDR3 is TGTGCCAGTAGTATTCTAACAGGGTACAATCAGCCCCAGCATTTT.

The CDR3 protein is CASSQDHSYNEQFF. The CDR3 DNA sequence: TGTGCCAGCAGCCAAGACCACAGCTACAATGAGCAGTTCTTC. This chain links TRBV4-2 with TRBJ2-1; D gene unclear. Germline V gives CDR1 LGHNA, CDR2 YNFKEQ. This CDR3 has 14 residues. V dropped 0 bases and J dropped 3 bases, with 6 bases sitting between them.

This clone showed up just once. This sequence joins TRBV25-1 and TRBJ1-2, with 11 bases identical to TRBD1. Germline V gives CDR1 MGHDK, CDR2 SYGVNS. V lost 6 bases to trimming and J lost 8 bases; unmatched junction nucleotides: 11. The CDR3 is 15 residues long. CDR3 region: CASSLPGQGVGGYTF. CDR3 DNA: TGTGCCAGCAGCCTCCCGGGACAGGGGGTCGGCGGCTACACCTTC.

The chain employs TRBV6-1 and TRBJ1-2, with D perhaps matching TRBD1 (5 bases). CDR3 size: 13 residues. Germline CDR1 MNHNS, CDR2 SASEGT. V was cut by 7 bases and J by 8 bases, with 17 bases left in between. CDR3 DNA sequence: TGTGCCAGCAAGGCAGGGTTGGTGGGAGGCTACACCTTC. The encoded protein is CASKAGLVGGYTF.

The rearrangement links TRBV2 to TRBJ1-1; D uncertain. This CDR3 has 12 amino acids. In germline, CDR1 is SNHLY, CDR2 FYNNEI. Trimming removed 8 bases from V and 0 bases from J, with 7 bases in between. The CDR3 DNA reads TGTGCCAGCTTTTTCTTGAACACTGAAGCTTTCTTT. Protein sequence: CASFFLNTEAFF. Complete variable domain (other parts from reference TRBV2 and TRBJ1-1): EPEVTQTPSHQVTQMGQEVILRCVPISNHLYFYWYRQILGQKVEFLVSFYNNEISEKSEIFDDQFSVERPDGSNFTLKIRSTKLEDSAMYFCASFFLNTEAFFGQGTRLTVV.

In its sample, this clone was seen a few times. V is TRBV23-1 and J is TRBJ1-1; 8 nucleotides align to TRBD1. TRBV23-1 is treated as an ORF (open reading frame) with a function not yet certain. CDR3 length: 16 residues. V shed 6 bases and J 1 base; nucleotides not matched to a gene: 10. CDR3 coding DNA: TGCGCCAGCAGGCGGGGACAGGTCATAGAGAACACTGAAGCTTTCTTT. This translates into CASRRGQVIENTEAFF.

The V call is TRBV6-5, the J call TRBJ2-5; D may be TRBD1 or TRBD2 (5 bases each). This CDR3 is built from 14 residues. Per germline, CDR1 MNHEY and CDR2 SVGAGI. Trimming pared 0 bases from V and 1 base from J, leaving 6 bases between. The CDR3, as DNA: TGTGCCAGCAGTTACTCGAGGGGCCAAGAGACCCAGTACTTC. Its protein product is CASSYSRGQETQYF.

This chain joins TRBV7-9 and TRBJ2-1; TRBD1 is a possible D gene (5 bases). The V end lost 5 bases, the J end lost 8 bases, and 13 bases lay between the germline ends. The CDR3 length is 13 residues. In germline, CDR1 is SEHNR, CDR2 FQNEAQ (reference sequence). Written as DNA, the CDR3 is TGTGCCAGCAGCACCCCAGGGTACGATGAGCAGTTCTTC. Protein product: CASSTPGYDEQFF.

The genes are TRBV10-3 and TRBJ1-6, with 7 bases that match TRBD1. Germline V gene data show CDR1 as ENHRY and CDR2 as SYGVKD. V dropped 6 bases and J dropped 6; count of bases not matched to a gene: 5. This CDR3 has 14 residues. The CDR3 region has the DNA TGTGCCATCAGCCAGGACAGGCTTAATTCACCCCTCCACTTT. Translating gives CAISQDRLNSPLHF.